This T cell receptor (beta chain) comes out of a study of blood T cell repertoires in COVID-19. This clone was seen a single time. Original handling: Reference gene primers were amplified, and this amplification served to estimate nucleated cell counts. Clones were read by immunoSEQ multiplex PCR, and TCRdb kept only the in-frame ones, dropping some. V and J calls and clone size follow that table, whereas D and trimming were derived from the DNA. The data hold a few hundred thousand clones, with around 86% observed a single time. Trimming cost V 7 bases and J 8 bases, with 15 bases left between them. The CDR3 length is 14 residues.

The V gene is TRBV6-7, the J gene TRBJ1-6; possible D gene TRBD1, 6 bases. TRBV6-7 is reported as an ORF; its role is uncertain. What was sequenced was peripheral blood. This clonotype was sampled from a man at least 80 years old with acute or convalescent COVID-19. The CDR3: CASIPRAGDSPLHF. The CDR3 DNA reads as TGTGCCAGCATTCCTAGGGCAGGGGATTCACCCCTCCACTTT.